The text below deals with one T cell receptor (beta chain). No antigen is known for it. Trimming took off 7 bases at V and 0 bases at J, with 10 bases between the two ends. The CDR3 covers 14 residues. CDR1 MNHEY and CDR2 SMNVEV come from the germline V gene (reference sequence). The data belong to a study of blood T cells in healthy people across ages. The study, taken as a whole, reports: TCR beta diversity, measured per million T cells, fell in a roughly linear way with age.

Isolation recovered at least 6.5 million PBMCs from every sample. Next came a second PCR, run for roughly 6 to 11 cycles, which used a sample-barcoded 5' primer along with a J-beta primer mix. Each of the cDNA molecules was tagged by a template-switch adaptor with 12 random nucleotides. Every sample gave at least 3 million paired-end reads containing CDR3. A single record per CDR3 protein comes from TCRdb applying MiXCR to the 5' RACE reads. The table shows about 1.4 million distinct CDR3 sequences, with around 59% occurring only once. The sequence was collected from a young man in good health. Specimen: blood. The genes are TRBV27 and TRBJ2-4; D not resolved. CDR3 region: CASTGLLAKNIQYF. CDR3 in DNA: TGTGCCAGCACGGGTCTGCTAGCCAAAAACATTCAGTACTTC.